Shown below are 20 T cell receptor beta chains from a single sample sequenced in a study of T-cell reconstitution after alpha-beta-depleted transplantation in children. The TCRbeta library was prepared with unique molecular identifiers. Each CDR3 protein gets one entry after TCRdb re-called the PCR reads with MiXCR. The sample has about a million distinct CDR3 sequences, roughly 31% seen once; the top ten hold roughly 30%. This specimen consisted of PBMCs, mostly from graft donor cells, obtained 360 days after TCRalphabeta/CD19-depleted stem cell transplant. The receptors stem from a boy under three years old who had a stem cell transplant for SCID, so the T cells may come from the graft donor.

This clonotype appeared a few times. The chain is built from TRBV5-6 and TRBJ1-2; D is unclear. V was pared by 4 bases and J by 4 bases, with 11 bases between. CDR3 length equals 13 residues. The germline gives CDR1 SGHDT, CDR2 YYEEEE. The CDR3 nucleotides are TGTGCCAGCAGCGGCACCGGAAGCTATGGCTACACCTTC. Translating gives CASSGTGSYGYTF.

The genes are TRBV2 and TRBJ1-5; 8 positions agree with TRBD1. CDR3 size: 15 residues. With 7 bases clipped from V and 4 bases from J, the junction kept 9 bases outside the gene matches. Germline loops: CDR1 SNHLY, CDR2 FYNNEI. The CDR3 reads CASTGQGLGNQPQHF. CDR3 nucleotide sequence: TGTGCCAGCACCGGACAGGGACTAGGGAATCAGCCCCAGCATTTT.

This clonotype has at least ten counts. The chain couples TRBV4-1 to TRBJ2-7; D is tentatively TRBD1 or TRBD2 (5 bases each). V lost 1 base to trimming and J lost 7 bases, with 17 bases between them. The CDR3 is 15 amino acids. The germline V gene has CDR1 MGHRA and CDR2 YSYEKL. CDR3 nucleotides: TGCGCCAGCAGCCAAGTAGGGACGCGGTCTCAGGAGCAGTACTTC. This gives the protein CASSQVGTRSQEQYF.

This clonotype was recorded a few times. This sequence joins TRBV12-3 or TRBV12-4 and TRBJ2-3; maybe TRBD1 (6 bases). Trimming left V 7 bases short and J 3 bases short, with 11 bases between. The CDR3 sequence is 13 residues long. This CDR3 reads CASTQGWTDTQYF. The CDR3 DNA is TGTGCCAGCACTCAGGGGTGGACAGATACGCAGTATTTT.

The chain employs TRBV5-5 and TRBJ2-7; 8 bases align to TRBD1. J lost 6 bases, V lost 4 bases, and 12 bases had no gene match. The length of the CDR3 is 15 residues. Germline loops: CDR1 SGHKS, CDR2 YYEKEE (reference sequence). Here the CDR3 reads CASSAGTGAWGEQYF. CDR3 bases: TGTGCCAGCAGCGCGGGGACAGGAGCTTGGGGCGAGCAGTACTTC.

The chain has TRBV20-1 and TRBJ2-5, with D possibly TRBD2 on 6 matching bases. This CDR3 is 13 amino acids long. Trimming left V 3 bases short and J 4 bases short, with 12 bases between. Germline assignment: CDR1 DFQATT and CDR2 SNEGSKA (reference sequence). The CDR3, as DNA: TGCAGTGCTAGCCTCCCGGGGGTAGAGACCCAGTACTTC. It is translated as CSASLPGVETQYF.

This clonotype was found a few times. CDR3 residues: CASSGGGRSNQPQHF. The DNA of the CDR3 is TGTGCCAGTAGTGGTGGGGGGCGTAGCAATCAGCCCCAGCATTTT. The chain couples TRBV19 to TRBJ1-5, with D perhaps TRBD1 (6 bases). The CDR3 consists of 15 residues. Germline V lookup: CDR1 LNHDA, CDR2 SQIVND (reference sequence). V was clipped by 5 bases and J by 0 bases, with 11 bases between them. The full variable domain, completed using reference TRBV19 and TRBJ1-5, is DGGITQSPKYLFRKEGQNVTLSCEQNLNHDAMYWYRQDPGQGLRLIYYSQIVNDFQKGDIAEGYSVSREKKESFPLTVTSAQKNPTAFYLCASSGGGRSNQPQHFGDGTRLSIL.

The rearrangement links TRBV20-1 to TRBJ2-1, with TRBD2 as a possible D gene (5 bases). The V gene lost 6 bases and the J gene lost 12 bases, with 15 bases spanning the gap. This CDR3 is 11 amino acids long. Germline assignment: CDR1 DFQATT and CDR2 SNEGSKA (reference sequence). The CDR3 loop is CSAARPGGQFF. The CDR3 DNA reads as TGCAGTGCCGCTAGACCCGGAGGGCAGTTCTTC.

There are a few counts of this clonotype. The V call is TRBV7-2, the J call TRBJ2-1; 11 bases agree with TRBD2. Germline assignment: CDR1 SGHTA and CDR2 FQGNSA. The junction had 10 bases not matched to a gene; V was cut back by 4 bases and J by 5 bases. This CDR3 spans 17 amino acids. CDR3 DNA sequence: TGTGCCAGCAGCTCGCCCTCTTTAGCGGGGGGGAACAATGAGCAGTTCTTC. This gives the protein CASSSPSLAGGNNEQFF.

The CDR3 is CASTHRGPGANVLTF. The CDR3 DNA sequence: TGTGCCAGCACTCACAGGGGGCCTGGGGCCAACGTCCTGACTTTC. The chain links TRBV2 to TRBJ2-6; 9 bases agree with TRBD1. Germline V gene lookup returns CDR1 SNHLY and CDR2 FYNNEI. CDR3 length equals 15 residues. With V trimmed by 7 bases and J by 2 bases, 3 bases remained unmatched.

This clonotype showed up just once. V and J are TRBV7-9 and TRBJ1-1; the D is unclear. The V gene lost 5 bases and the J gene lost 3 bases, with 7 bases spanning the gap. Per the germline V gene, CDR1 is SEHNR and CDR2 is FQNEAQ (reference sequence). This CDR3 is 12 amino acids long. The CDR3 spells CASSAEHTEAFF. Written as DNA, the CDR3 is TGTGCCAGCAGCGCCGAGCACACTGAAGCTTTCTTT.

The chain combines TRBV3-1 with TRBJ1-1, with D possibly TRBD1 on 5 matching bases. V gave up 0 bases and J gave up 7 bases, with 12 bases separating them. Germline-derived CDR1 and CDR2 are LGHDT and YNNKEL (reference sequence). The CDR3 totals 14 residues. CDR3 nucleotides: TGTGCCAGCAGCCAAGAGGCAGGGCGAAATGAAGCTTTCTTT. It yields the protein CASSQEAGRNEAFF.

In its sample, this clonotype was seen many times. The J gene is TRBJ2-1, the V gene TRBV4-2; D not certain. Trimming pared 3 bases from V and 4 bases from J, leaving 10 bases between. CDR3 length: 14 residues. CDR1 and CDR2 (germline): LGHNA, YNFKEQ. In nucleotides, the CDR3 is TGTGCCAGCAGCCACCTCCGTGGGTACAATGAGCAGTTCTTC. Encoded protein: CASSHLRGYNEQFF.

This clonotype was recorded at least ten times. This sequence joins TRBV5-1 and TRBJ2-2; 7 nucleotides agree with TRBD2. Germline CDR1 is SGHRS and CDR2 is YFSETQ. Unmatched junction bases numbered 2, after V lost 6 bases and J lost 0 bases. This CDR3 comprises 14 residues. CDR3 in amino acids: CASISGTNTGELFF. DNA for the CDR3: TGCGCCAGCATAAGCGGGACGAACACCGGGGAGCTGTTTTTT.

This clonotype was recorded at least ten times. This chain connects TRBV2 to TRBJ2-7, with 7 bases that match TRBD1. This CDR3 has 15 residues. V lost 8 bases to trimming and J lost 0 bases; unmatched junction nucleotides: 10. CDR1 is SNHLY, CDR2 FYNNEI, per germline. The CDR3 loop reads CASGRQGGFSYEQYF. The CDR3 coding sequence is TGTGCCAGCGGGAGACAGGGTGGATTCTCCTACGAGCAGTACTTC.

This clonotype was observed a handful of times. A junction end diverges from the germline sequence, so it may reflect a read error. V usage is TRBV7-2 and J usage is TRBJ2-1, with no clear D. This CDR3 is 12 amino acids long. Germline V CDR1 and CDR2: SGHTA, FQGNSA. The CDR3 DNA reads TGCGCCAGCAGCCGCACCTTGGGTCCCCGGTTCTTC. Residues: CASSRTLGPRFF. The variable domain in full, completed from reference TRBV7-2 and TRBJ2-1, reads GAGVSQSPSNKVTEKGKDVELRCDPISGHTALYWYRQSLGQGLEFLIYFQGNSAPDKSGLPSDRFSAERTGGSVSTLTIQRTQQEDSAVYLCASSRTLGPRFFGPGTRLTVL.

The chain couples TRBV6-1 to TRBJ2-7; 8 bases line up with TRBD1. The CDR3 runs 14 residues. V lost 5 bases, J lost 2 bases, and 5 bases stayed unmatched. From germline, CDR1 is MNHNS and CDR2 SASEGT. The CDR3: CASSPDRVTYEQYF. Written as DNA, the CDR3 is TGTGCCAGCAGTCCGGACAGGGTTACCTACGAGCAGTACTTC.

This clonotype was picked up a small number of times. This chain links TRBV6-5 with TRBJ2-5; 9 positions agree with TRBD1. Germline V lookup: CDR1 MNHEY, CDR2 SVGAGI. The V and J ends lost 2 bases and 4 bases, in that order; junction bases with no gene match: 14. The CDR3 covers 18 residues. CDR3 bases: TGTGCCAGCAGTTACGGAATAACAGGGGGCGATTGGGGAGAGACCCAGTACTTC. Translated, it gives CASSYGITGGDWGETQYF.

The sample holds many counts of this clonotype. For the CDR3, the DNA is TGTGCCAGCAGTTTGCTGAGGTCGGGAGGCACAGATACGCAGTATTTT. Translating it yields CASSLLRSGGTDTQYF. The genes are TRBV12-3 or TRBV12-4 and TRBJ2-3, with D perhaps matching TRBD2 (6 bases). CDR3 length: 16 amino acids. V gave up 3 bases and J gave up 1 base, with 14 bases separating them.

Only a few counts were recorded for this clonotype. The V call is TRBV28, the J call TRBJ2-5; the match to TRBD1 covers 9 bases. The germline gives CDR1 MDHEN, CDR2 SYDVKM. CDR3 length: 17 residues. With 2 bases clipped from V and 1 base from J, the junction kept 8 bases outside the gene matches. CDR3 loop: CASSLRVTGGIQETQYF. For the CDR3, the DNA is TGTGCCAGCAGTTTACGCGTAACAGGGGGCATCCAAGAGACCCAGTACTTC.